These T cell receptor beta chains were read from a single sample in a study of blood T cell repertoires in COVID-19. Assay used: immunoSEQ multiplex PCR; TCRdb lists only in-frame clones, some missing. The sample shows 30,000 or so clones, roughly four fifths of them seen only once. Sequencing was done on a sample of peripheral blood. These receptors were collected from an elderly man with active or convalescent COVID-19. The conserved cysteine and the conserved F or W are not part of the CDR3 here.

v_gene: TRBV5-6; j_gene: TRBJ2-3; CDR3aa: ASSGTGGIGDTQY
v_gene: TRBV6-6; j_gene: TRBJ1-1; CDR3aa: ASRRGGTGNMNTEAF
v_gene: TRBV6-5; j_gene: TRBJ2-3; CDR3aa: ASSLAGDTQY
v_gene: TRBV19; j_gene: TRBJ1-5; CDR3aa: ASRRNEFQPQH
v_gene: TRBV24-1; j_gene: TRBJ2-7; CDR3aa: ATSDPSGAYEQY
v_gene: TRBV5-1; j_gene: TRBJ2-3; CDR3aa: ASAAGAGTDTQY
v_gene: TRBV7-2; j_gene: TRBJ1-1; CDR3aa: ASSPSSTGGTEAF
v_gene: TRBV11-3; j_gene: TRBJ2-4; CDR3aa: ASSLGSSGSGIAKNIQY
v_gene: TRBV3-1/TRBV3-2; j_gene: TRBJ1-3; CDR3aa: ASSQAGHLGNTIY
v_gene: TRBV6-5; j_gene: TRBJ1-5; CDR3aa: ASRSTRSQVQPQH
v_gene: TRBV5-4; j_gene: TRBJ2-5; CDR3aa: ASSPLIAVGETQY
v_gene: TRBV7-9; j_gene: TRBJ1-5; CDR3aa: ASSGTVDQPQH
v_gene: TRBV5-6; j_gene: TRBJ2-2; CDR3aa: ASSLEGGRRTGELF
v_gene: TRBV2; j_gene: TRBJ2-7; CDR3aa: ASQGEGRPYEQY
v_gene: TRBV19; j_gene: TRBJ2-5; CDR3aa: ASRDTKAAGTQY
v_gene: TRBV14; j_gene: TRBJ2-7; CDR3aa: ASSQDPSSGRYEQY
v_gene: TRBV24-1; j_gene: TRBJ1-2; CDR3aa: ATSEKPNYGYT
v_gene: TRBV20-1; j_gene: TRBJ2-7; CDR3aa: SASLSYEQY
v_gene: TRBV6-1; j_gene: TRBJ2-5; CDR3aa: ASSEAGTIETQY
v_gene: TRBV2; j_gene: TRBJ2-1; CDR3aa: ASRIAGEGDEQF
v_gene: TRBV18; j_gene: TRBJ1-1; CDR3aa: ASSKRDRDTEAF
v_gene: TRBV5-1; j_gene: TRBJ1-2; CDR3aa: ASSSEDRGYGYT
v_gene: TRBV6-2/TRBV6-3; j_gene: TRBJ1-4; CDR3aa: ASSLGSPRKLF
v_gene: TRBV5-1; j_gene: TRBJ2-7; CDR3aa: ASSTGTGGEQEQY
v_gene: TRBV7-2; j_gene: TRBJ1-2; CDR3aa: ASSLAVTAYGYT
v_gene: TRBV11-3; j_gene: TRBJ2-7; CDR3aa: ASSHRDRGLVEQY
v_gene: TRBV24-1; j_gene: TRBJ2-2; CDR3aa: ATSDGLARYTGELF
v_gene: TRBV7-9; j_gene: TRBJ2-5; CDR3aa: ASSLGNGGRETQY
v_gene: TRBV11-2; j_gene: TRBJ1-1; CDR3aa: ASSRGQGSEAF
v_gene: TRBV5-4; j_gene: TRBJ2-7; CDR3aa: ASSSGTATYEQY
v_gene: TRBV5-4; j_gene: TRBJ2-5; CDR3aa: ASSLAGPKTQY
v_gene: TRBV24-1; j_gene: TRBJ2-3; CDR3aa: ATSLSGTDTQY
v_gene: TRBV23-1; j_gene: TRBJ2-1; CDR3aa: ASSQSPGKPTKYNEQF
v_gene: TRBV30; j_gene: TRBJ1-1; CDR3aa: AWDRGQADTEAF
v_gene: TRBV7-8; j_gene: TRBJ1-1; CDR3aa: ASSLSGMNTEAF
v_gene: TRBV24-1; j_gene: TRBJ2-7; CDR3aa: ATSDFTGDSYEQY
v_gene: TRBV24-1; j_gene: TRBJ1-5; CDR3aa: ATEGLANQPQH
v_gene: TRBV7-2; j_gene: TRBJ2-3; CDR3aa: ASSFGGGTDTQY
v_gene: TRBV28; j_gene: TRBJ1-1; CDR3aa: ASSSDRGITEAF
v_gene: TRBV4-1; j_gene: TRBJ2-1; CDR3aa: ASSQSGLTSSGGVF
v_gene: TRBV5-1; j_gene: TRBJ1-1; CDR3aa: ASSPSGSTEAF
v_gene: TRBV19; j_gene: TRBJ2-7; CDR3aa: ASSVTSGSYEQY
v_gene: TRBV28; j_gene: TRBJ2-5; CDR3aa: ASSVRSGRGVGYQETQY
v_gene: TRBV7-2; j_gene: TRBJ1-2; CDR3aa: ASSPTRGQPYGYT
v_gene: TRBV2; j_gene: TRBJ1-5; CDR3aa: ASSFMVRRVHQPQH